Below, one T cell receptor beta chain is given with its context. Its antigen is still unknown. The patients all showed relapse after autologous stem cell transplantation, while their brentuximab vedotin exposure varied. Each best response was a complete response, a partial response or progressive disease. Only in-frame clones appear in the TCRdb table, and some are missing; sequencing was by immunoSEQ multiplex PCR. The sample shows 46,000 or so clones, about nine tenths of them seen only once. The entry originates in a study of PD-1 blockade in classical Hodgkin lymphoma. Whole-study results and caveats: Although disease activity or prior therapy may be involved, causes of the repertoire differences remain undefined. Newly diagnosed patients reportedly had lower baseline TCR diversity than healthy donors. Researchers reported that CD4+ TCR diversity, though not CD8+, rose significantly by C4D1.

The specimen comprised peripheral blood mononuclear cells (PBMCs), sampled at baseline. The TCR was taken from a human donor with classical Hodgkin lymphoma.

CDR3 residues: CASSLDRGFEAFF. The DNA for the CDR3 is TGTGCCAGCAGCTTAGACAGGGGGTTTGAAGCTTTCTTT. V usage is TRBV7-2 and J usage is TRBJ1-1; TRBD1 matches 8 bases. This CDR3 contains 13 residues. From germline, CDR1 is SGHTA and CDR2 FQGNSA. Trimming at V came to 1 base and at J to 7 bases, leaving 2 bases not matched to a gene.